This TCR beta chain was obtained from a study of blood T cells in healthy people across ages. Regarding the study as a whole: Naive T cell percentage showed a strong correlation with the diversity of TCR beta.

Together with a sample-barcoded 5' primer, a J-beta primer mix was included in a second PCR lasting about 6 to 12 cycles. TCRdb recomputed calls from the 5' RACE reads with MiXCR, one row per CDR3 protein. Found here are 1.2 million to 1.5 million distinct CDR3 sequences, roughly 40% of them singletons; the top ten hold less than 8%. Germline lookup yields CDR1 KGHSH and CDR2 LQKENI. This CDR3 is 13 amino acids long. V shed 3 bases and J shed 5 bases, with 8 bases lying between them. Turning to this clonotype: The antigen is not known.

Each donor supplied roughly 9 milliliters of peripheral blood. V and J are TRBV18 and TRBJ2-1; unclear D gene. Source material: blood. This clonotype was sampled from a woman younger than 35 in good health. CDR3 sequence reads: CASSPSVHNEQFF. The CDR3 DNA reads as TGTGCCAGCTCACCCTCAGTTCACAATGAGCAGTTCTTC.